The clone carrying this T cell receptor (beta chain) was seen many times. Its specificity is unknown. Regions amplified from RNA transcripts were the TCR beta CDR3 regions. First-round RT-PCR targeting the TCR CDR3 was performed with the HTBI primer set. From the multiplex PCR reads, TCRdb called clonotypes with MiXCR, one entry per CDR3 protein. The repertoire has some 300,000 distinct CDR3 sequences, roughly an eighth of them found once; the top ten carry 7.9%. This entry belongs to a study of T cells in Graves' hyperthyroidism and ophthalmopathy. Points from the study as a whole: Most clonotypes expanded in the thyroid (above 0.001) were also present in blood. Ophthalmopathy was predicted by the model a median of approximately six months ahead of onset.

There are 14 residues in the CDR3. Germline V gives CDR1 MNHEY, CDR2 SMNVEV (reference sequence). Trimming shortened V by 5 bases and J by 4 bases, and 14 bases separated the two germline ends. The origin of this receptor is a woman aged 40 to 55 with Graves' hyperthyroidism. Sequencing was performed on blood. This chain joins TRBV27 and TRBJ1-2; perhaps TRBD1 as D (6 bases). CDR3 residues: CASSPYTGSYGYTF. CDR3 nucleotide sequence: TGTGCCAGCAGTCCATATACAGGGAGCTATGGCTACACCTTC.